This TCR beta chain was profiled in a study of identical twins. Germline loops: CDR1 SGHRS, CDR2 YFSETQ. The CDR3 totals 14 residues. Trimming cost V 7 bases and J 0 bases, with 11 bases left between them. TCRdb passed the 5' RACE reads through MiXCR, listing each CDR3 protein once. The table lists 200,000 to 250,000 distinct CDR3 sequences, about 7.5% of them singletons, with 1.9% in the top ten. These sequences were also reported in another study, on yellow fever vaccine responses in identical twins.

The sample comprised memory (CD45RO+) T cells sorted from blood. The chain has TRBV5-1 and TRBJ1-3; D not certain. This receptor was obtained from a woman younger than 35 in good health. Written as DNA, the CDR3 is TGCGCCAGCTCGATCGGAGCCTCTGGAAACACCATATATTTT. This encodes CASSIGASGNTIYF.